Sequencing of this T cell receptor (beta chain) was carried out in a study of control samples from healthy donors and cancer patients (dated by TCRdb to 2019 to 2021). The junction shows trimming of 5 bases on V and 4 bases on J, and the gene matches do not reach 7 bases of it. Including cysteine and phenylalanine, the CDR3 has 15 amino acids. Only the CDR3 portion is preserved as DNA: 45 bases, with reading frame beginning at the first base. CDR1 is given as SGHAT and CDR2 as FQNNGV, both from the germline V gene. The library was produced with the immunoSEQ multiplex PCR assay. Drawn from immuneACCESS, this table holds only the in-frame rearrangements with V and J called that TCRdb kept. Clones are partly lost; checked studies trace under half to an unresolved V gene and leave the rest unexplained. The sample table holds roughly 170,000 clones, of which approximately 92% were seen once. The ten largest clonotypes hold over 3.5% of the sample.

To note about this clone: Which antigen it targets is not known. No per-base quality is available; no much larger clone lies one base away.

The receptor chain draws on TRBV11-2 and TRBJ2-1; 8 bases in the junction line up with TRBD2. This TCR was recovered from a woman aged 60 to 75 in good health. Sequences were obtained from blood. The CDR3 region: CASSPPRGGYNEQFF. The nucleotide sequence reads TGTGCCAGCAGCCCCCCCCGGGGGGGATACAATGAGCAGTTCTTC.